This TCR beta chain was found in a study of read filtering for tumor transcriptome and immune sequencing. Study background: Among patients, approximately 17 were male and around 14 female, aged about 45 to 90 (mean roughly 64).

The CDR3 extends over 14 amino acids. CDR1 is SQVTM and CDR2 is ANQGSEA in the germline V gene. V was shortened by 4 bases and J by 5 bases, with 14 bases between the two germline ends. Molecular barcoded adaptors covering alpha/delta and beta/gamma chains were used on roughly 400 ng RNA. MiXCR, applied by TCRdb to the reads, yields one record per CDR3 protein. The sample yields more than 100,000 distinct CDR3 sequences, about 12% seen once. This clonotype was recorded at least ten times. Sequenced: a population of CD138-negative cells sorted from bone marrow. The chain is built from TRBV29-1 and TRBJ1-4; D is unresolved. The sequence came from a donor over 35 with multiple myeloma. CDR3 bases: TGCAGCGTTGGTGGCGGGTCCGAGAATGAAAAACTGTTTTTT. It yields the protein CSVGGGSENEKLFF.